This T cell receptor beta chain was profiled in a study of blood T cell repertoires in COVID-19. This clone has just a few counts. TCRdb keeps only in-frame clones here, not all; method: immunoSEQ multiplex PCR. The repertoire holds roughly 250,000 clones, with roughly 88% as singletons. The CDR3 has 19 amino acids. The trim removed 0 bases at V and 6 bases at J, leaving 10 bases unmatched. Germline values: CDR1 MNHGY, CDR2 SAAAGT. The material sequenced was PBMCs or T cells enriched from blood (not recorded which). This chain connects TRBV6-8 to TRBJ2-2; 13 bases map to TRBD2. The source is a woman aged 25 to 39 who had recovered from COVID-19. DNA for the CDR3: TGTGCCAGCAGTTACTCGTTCCACTTACTAGCGGGAGGGCCCGGGGAGCTGTTTTTT. Protein: CASSYSFHLLAGGPGELFF.